This T cell receptor (beta chain) was obtained from a study of blood T cells in healthy people across ages. At the level of the study: Through template switching, about one barcoded beta molecule was captured per two T cells, as measured in model experiments. The study, taken as a whole, reports: The recorded TCR beta diversity per million T cells decreased in a roughly linear manner with age. PBMC samples, being unsorted, prevented any conclusive comparison of naive and antigen-experienced cells.

Each sample yielded at least 5 micrograms of PBMC total RNA. In its sample, this clonotype was seen many times. Its antigen is unknown. Alongside a J-beta primer mix, a sample-barcoded 5' primer served in a second PCR lasting roughly 7 to 11 cycles. TCRdb reprocessed the 5' RACE reads via MiXCR and lists one record per CDR3 protein. The sample includes hundreds of thousands of distinct CDR3 sequences, approximately 50% of them seen just once. V was cut by 3 bases and J by 5 bases, with 10 bases left in between. Germline V gene sequence: CDR1 MDHEN, CDR2 SYDVKM. The CDR3 has 13 residues. The rearrangement links TRBV28 to TRBJ1-2, with D hard to call. The clonotype was recovered from a woman aged 55-69 years in good health. Sequenced sample: blood. This CDR3 is CASSLVTSYGYTF. CDR3 sequence (DNA): TGTGCCAGCAGTTTGGTAACTTCTTATGGCTACACCTTC.